The 27 T cell receptor beta chains below were found in one sample sequenced in a study of T cell responses to AZD1222 COVID-19 vaccine. Sequencing used immunoSEQ multiplex PCR; TCRdb keeps in-frame clones, though not all of them. The table includes roughly 72,000 clones, about nine tenths detected once. Sequencing was performed on peripheral blood, taken 28 days after the second dose of the MenACWY control vaccine. The receptors here all came from an adult who received the MenACWY meningococcal vaccine as a control.

V is TRBV10-3 and J is TRBJ1-1; tentative D call: TRBD1 (6 bases). The germline gives CDR1 ENHRY, CDR2 SYGVKD. There are 13 residues in the CDR3. V dropped 3 bases and J dropped 1 base, with 6 bases sitting between them. The CDR3 loop reads CAISDRGNTEAFF. The CDR3 nucleotides read TGTGCCATCAGTGACAGGGGGAACACTGAAGCTTTCTTT.

The J gene is TRBJ2-3, the V gene TRBV18; D is possibly TRBD1 or TRBD2 (5 bases each). V was shortened by 4 bases and J by 2 bases, with 13 bases between the two germline ends. Germline CDR1 is KGHSH and CDR2 is LQKENI. The CDR3 sequence is 15 residues long. The CDR3 reads CASSHPGRLTDTQYF. Here the CDR3 DNA reads TGTGCCAGCTCACATCCGGGACGGCTCACAGATACGCAGTATTTT.

The rearrangement joins TRBV12-2 to TRBJ2-2; the table gives TRBD1 as D, unverified against the DNA. TRBV12-2 constitutes a pseudogene. The CDR3 length is 16 residues. As DNA, the CDR3 is TGTGCAAGTCGCTCAACGGGGACAGACTACACCGGGGAGCTGTTTTTT. Its translation is CASRSTGTDYTGELFF.

The chain joins TRBV20-1 to TRBJ1-2; possibly TRBD1 for D (5 bases). This CDR3 is 11 amino acids long. Germline V gene data show CDR1 as DFQATT and CDR2 as SNEGSKA (reference sequence). Trimming pared 6 bases from V and 4 bases from J, leaving 9 bases between. The CDR3 region has the DNA TGCAGTGCCCGACAGCCCTATGGCTACACCTTC. This translates into CSARQPYGYTF.

The chain carries TRBV7-8 and TRBJ2-5, with 7 bases fitting TRBD2. CDR1 and CDR2 from the germline V gene are SGHVS and FQNEAQ. The CDR3 is 14 residues long. V was clipped by 5 bases and J by 9 bases; unmatched bases: 12. CDR3 nucleotide sequence: TGTGCCAGCAGCAGCGGGGTAGGGCAGTTGGCCCAGTACTTC. Protein: CASSSGVGQLAQYF.

By proportion, this clone is medium-sized. The chain joins TRBV27 to TRBJ2-7; D is possibly TRBD1 (6 bases). Germline values: CDR1 MNHEY, CDR2 SMNVEV (reference sequence). Trimming took off 6 bases at V and 0 bases at J, with 9 bases between the two ends. The CDR3 extends over 13 amino acids. The CDR3 nucleotides read TGTGCCAGCAGCCTCAGGGGCTCCTACGAGCAGTACTTC. Amino acid sequence: CASSLRGSYEQYF.

DNA for the CDR3: TGTGCCTGGGCGCAATTGAGCTCCTATAATTCACCCCTCCACTTT. The encoded protein is CAWAQLSSYNSPLHF. The chain couples TRBV30 to TRBJ1-6; D is ambiguous. The CDR3 spans 15 residues. Trimming cost V 5 bases and J 0 bases, with 11 bases left between them. The germline gives CDR1 GTSNPN, CDR2 SVGIG (reference sequence). The entire variable domain, with the rest obtained from reference TRBV30 and TRBJ1-6, is as follows: SQTIHQWPATLVQPVGSPLSLECTVEGTSNPNLYWYRQAAGRGLQLLFYSVGIGQISSEVPQNLSASRPQDRQFILSSKKLLLSDSGFYLCAWAQLSSYNSPLHFGNGTRLTVT.

The V call is TRBV6-2 or TRBV6-3, the J call TRBJ1-5; D not resolved. With 6 bases removed from V and 1 base from J, the gap between germline ends came to 10 bases. The CDR3 covers 14 residues. CDR1 MNHEY and CDR2 SVGEGT come from the germline V gene. The CDR3 is CASSRRPSNQPQHF. CDR3 bases: TGTGCCAGCAGCCGTCGTCCAAGCAATCAGCCCCAGCATTTT.

DNA for the CDR3: TGTGCCAGCAGTTTTGGTGCCTACAATGAGCAGTTCTTC. Protein: CASSFGAYNEQFF. The gene calls are TRBV12-3 or TRBV12-4 and TRBJ2-1; no clear D. V dropped 3 bases and J dropped 2 bases, with 5 bases sitting between them. This CDR3 has 13 amino acids.

The chain combines TRBV5-5 with TRBJ1-1; a possible D gene is TRBD1 (5 bases). The CDR3 extends over 13 amino acids. Per germline, CDR1 SGHKS and CDR2 YYEKEE (reference sequence). V lost 3 bases and J lost 4, with 10 bases in between. Written as DNA, the CDR3 is TGTGCCAGCAGCTGGGACGGATCCACTGAAGCTTTCTTT. It yields the protein CASSWDGSTEAFF.

This rearrangement joins TRBV6-5 to TRBJ1-4; D is unclear. The CDR3 totals 14 residues. V lost 6 bases and J lost 6, with 14 bases in between. Germline values: CDR1 MNHEY, CDR2 SVGAGI. The CDR3 DNA is TGTGCCAGCAGCACAGCCATTCCCGATGAAAAACTGTTTTTT. Amino acid sequence: CASSTAIPDEKLFF.

This rearrangement joins TRBV9 to TRBJ1-1; 11 bases map to TRBD1. The CDR3 loop spans 16 amino acids. The germline V gene has CDR1 SGDLS and CDR2 YYNGEE. The junction had 4 bases not matched to a gene; V was cut back by 2 bases and J by 1 base. The CDR3 nucleotides read TGTGCCAGCAGCGTGGGACAGGGGGACCGGAACACTGAAGCTTTCTTT. Its protein product is CASSVGQGDRNTEAFF.

This chain connects TRBV5-4 to TRBJ2-5; tentatively, D is TRBD1 or TRBD2 (6 bases each). Trimming took 0 bases from V and 4 from J, leaving 16 bases between them. The CDR3 consists of 16 residues. Germline CDR1 SGHNT, CDR2 YYREEE (reference sequence). For the CDR3, the DNA is TGTGCCAGCAGCTTGGTCCCCGGGGGCATCGGAGAGACCCAGTACTTC. Translated, it gives CASSLVPGGIGETQYF.

The chain has TRBV12-3 or TRBV12-4 and TRBJ1-2, with D unclear. The length of the CDR3 is 11 residues. Trimming shortened V by 9 bases and J by 2 bases, and 7 bases separated the two germline ends. The CDR3 coding sequence is TGTGCCAGTAAGGAGAACTATGGCTACACCTTC. Residues: CASKENYGYTF.

V usage is TRBV14 and J usage is TRBJ1-1, with D unresolved. Germline V lookup: CDR1 SGHDN, CDR2 FVKESK. Trimming stripped 4 bases from V and 0 bases from J, with 6 bases between. CDR3 length: 13 residues. Here the CDR3 reads CASSRTVNTEAFF. The CDR3 bases are TGTGCCAGCAGCCGAACAGTGAACACTGAAGCTTTCTTT.

The chain has TRBV4-2 and TRBJ2-7; unclear D gene. The CDR3 sequence is 14 residues long. Germline V gene lookup returns CDR1 LGHNA and CDR2 YNFKEQ. Trimming stripped 0 bases from V and 3 bases from J, with 9 bases between. The CDR3 DNA follows: TGTGCCAGCAGCCAAGATCTAATCGGCTACGAGCAGTACTTC. It is translated as CASSQDLIGYEQYF.

The chain has TRBV19 and TRBJ1-5; D perhaps matches TRBD1 (5 bases). Germline V gives CDR1 LNHDA, CDR2 SQIVND (reference sequence). Trimming cost V 4 bases and J 9 bases, with 19 bases left between them. CDR3 length: 15 amino acids. The CDR3 DNA reads as TGTGCCAGTAGTAAGGTGGGACTGAACAATGGGCCCCAGCATTTT. Translating gives CASSKVGLNNGPQHF.

The chain uses TRBV6-2 or TRBV6-3 and TRBJ2-1; D ambiguous. This CDR3 comprises 13 residues. In germline, CDR1 is MNHEY, CDR2 SVGEGT. Trimming took 4 bases from V and 6 from J, leaving 10 bases between them. The CDR3: CASSLTYSNEQFF. The CDR3 DNA follows: TGTGCCAGCAGTTTAACTTACAGCAATGAGCAGTTCTTC.

This sequence joins TRBV5-4 and TRBJ2-2; TRBD2 matches at 11 bases. After removal of 10 bases from V and 9 bases from J, the junction contained 11 bases not matched to a gene. Germline V gives CDR1 SGHNT, CDR2 YYREEE (reference sequence). The CDR3 runs 14 residues. CDR3 sequence: CAARVAGGPRELFF. The CDR3 coding sequence is TGTGCCGCACGGGTAGCGGGGGGGCCGAGGGAGCTGTTTTTT. The whole variable domain, filled in from reference TRBV5-4 and TRBJ2-2, reads ETGVTQSPTHLIKTRGQQVTLRCSSQSGHNTVSWYQQALGQGPQFIFQYYREEENGRGNFPPRFSGLQFPNYSSELNVNALELDDSALYLCAARVAGGPRELFFGEGSRLTVL.

This clone was counted between two and nine times. The rearrangement uses TRBV12-5 and TRBJ1-3; D might be TRBD1 (5 bases). Germline CDR1 is LGHNT and CDR2 is FRNRAP. Trimming took 7 bases from V and 4 from J, leaving 14 bases between them. The CDR3 contains 14 residues. DNA for the CDR3: TGTGCTAGTGCCACTTCGACAGCCGGAAACACCATATATTTT. This encodes CASATSTAGNTIYF.

The V call is TRBV6-2 or TRBV6-3, the J call TRBJ1-3, with TRBD1 matching over 7 bases. With 6 bases clipped from V and 2 bases from J, the junction kept 7 bases outside the gene matches. Per germline, CDR1 MNHEY and CDR2 SVGEGT. The CDR3 extends over 15 amino acids. The CDR3 reads CASSRDSQTGNTIYF. CDR3 nucleotide sequence: TGTGCCAGCAGCCGGGACAGCCAAACTGGAAACACCATATATTTT.

The genes are TRBV29-1 and TRBJ2-3, with 10 bases matching TRBD2. Germline CDR1 and CDR2: SQVTM and ANQGSEA. J lost 6 bases, V lost 4 bases, and 13 bases had no gene match. The CDR3 is made up of 16 amino acids. CDR3 nucleotides: TGCAGCGTTGCAGGCCTTGAGCGGGGGGGATGGGATACGCAGTATTTT. Translating gives CSVAGLERGGWDTQYF.

This chain links TRBV2 with TRBJ1-5; possible D gene TRBD1, 5 bases. Germline CDR1 SNHLY, CDR2 FYNNEI. This CDR3 has 14 residues. Deletions cut 7 bases from V and 1 base from J, with 11 bases between. The CDR3 DNA reads as TGTGCCAGCACAGGGAGATGGAGCAATCAGCCCCAGCATTTT. It is translated as CASTGRWSNQPQHF.

The chain employs TRBV4-1 and TRBJ1-2; 8 positions agree with TRBD1. Germline trimming cut 3 bases from V and 4 bases from J; bases unmatched to any gene: 10. Germline V gene lookup returns CDR1 MGHRA and CDR2 YSYEKL. The CDR3 consists of 16 residues. The CDR3 nucleotides are TGCGCCAGCAGCCACACCGGGACAGGAAATTTCTATGGCTACACCTTC. The encoded protein is CASSHTGTGNFYGYTF.

The chain uses TRBV7-2 and TRBJ2-7; 9 nucleotides line up with TRBD2. There are 15 residues in the CDR3. Germline V gene data show CDR1 as SGHTA and CDR2 as FQGNSA. V gave up 4 bases and J gave up 2 bases; unmatched junction bases: 6. CDR3 sequence (DNA): TGTGCCAGCAGCTCACGCGGGGGGGTCCCCTACGAGCAGTACTTC. It codes for CASSSRGGVPYEQYF.

The gene calls are TRBV9 and TRBJ2-2; 8 nucleotides match TRBD2. Germline lookup yields CDR1 SGDLS and CDR2 YYNGEE. The CDR3 extends over 16 amino acids. After removal of 4 bases from V and 1 base from J, the junction contained 6 bases not matched to a gene. CDR3 in amino acids: CASSPAGAVNTGELFF. The CDR3 nucleotides read TGTGCCAGCAGCCCAGCGGGGGCGGTGAACACCGGGGAGCTGTTTTTT.

This chain uses TRBV14 with TRBJ2-5; D ambiguous. The CDR3 length is 14 residues. Trimming removed 1 base at V and 4 bases at J, with 10 bases between. Per the germline V gene, CDR1 is SGHDN and CDR2 is FVKESK. CDR3 nucleotide sequence: TGTGCCAGCAGCCAAGTAGGAGCCAGAGAGACCCAGTACTTC. Translated: CASSQVGARETQYF.